The 19 T cell receptor beta chains reported below all come from one sample, sequenced in a study of blood T cell repertoires in COVID-19. The table came from immunoSEQ multiplex PCR; TCRdb's copy has only in-frame clones and leaves some out. The sample includes approximately 110,000 clones, roughly 87% of them seen just once. The specimen sequenced was peripheral blood. Source of these receptors: a man in his fifties with acute or convalescent COVID-19.

In nucleotides, the CDR3 is TGTGCCAGCAGTTTACAGGCCCGCAGGACAGATACGCAGTATTTT. This gives the protein CASSLQARRTDTQYF. The chain is built from TRBV27 and TRBJ2-3, with D unresolved. The CDR3 is 15 amino acids. Per the germline V gene, CDR1 is MNHEY and CDR2 is SMNVEV (reference sequence). The V gene lost 2 bases and the J gene lost 3 bases, with 12 bases spanning the gap.

This clone has only a few counts. The rearrangement joins TRBV3-1 (or the pseudogene TRBV3-2) to TRBJ1-2; D might be TRBD1 (5 bases). Trimming shortened V by 1 base and J by 2 bases, and 17 bases separated the two germline ends. This CDR3 is 17 amino acids long. Germline loops: CDR1 LGHDT, CDR2 YNNKEL (reference sequence). The CDR3 sequence is CASSQVLFRDRNYGYTF. As DNA, the CDR3 is TGTGCCAGCAGCCAAGTTCTCTTCCGCGACAGAAACTATGGCTACACCTTC.

The chain uses TRBV6-5 and TRBJ1-5, with D unclear. Germline V gene lookup returns CDR1 MNHEY and CDR2 SVGAGI. The CDR3 has 14 residues. V was pared by 4 bases and J by 1 base, with 8 bases between. In DNA form, the CDR3 reads TGTGCCAGCAGTTTAGACATCAGCAATCAGCCCCAGCATTTT. It encodes CASSLDISNQPQHF.

Comment on this clone: Mismatch with germline at one junction end may stem from a read error. The chain recombines TRBV19 with TRBJ1-5; D possibly corresponds to TRBD1 (5 bases). The CDR3 extends over 13 amino acids. The V gene's germline CDR1 is LNHDA and CDR2 SQIVND (reference sequence). The CDR3 sequence: CAGSIEQVLPQHF. The CDR3 DNA sequence: TGTGCCGGTAGTATAGAACAGGTTCTCCCCCAGCATTTT. Together with reference TRBV19 and TRBJ1-5, the CDR3 gives the full variable domain: DGGITQSPKYLFRKEGQNVTLSCEQNLNHDAMYWYRQDPGQGLRLIYYSQIVNDFQKGDIAEGYSVSREKKESFPLTVTSAQKNPTAFYLCAGSIEQVLPQHFGDGTRLSIL.

The chain couples TRBV6-2 or TRBV6-3 to TRBJ2-7, with D maybe TRBD1 (5 bases). This CDR3 comprises 13 residues. Trimming took off 2 bases at V and 4 bases at J, with 9 bases between the two ends. Per the germline V gene, CDR1 is MNHEY and CDR2 is SVGEGT. In nucleotides, the CDR3 is TGTGCCAGCAGTTACGAACAGGCTTACGAGCAGTACTTC. Amino acids: CASSYEQAYEQYF.

This clone was observed a handful of times. V gene TRBV6-6 combines with J gene TRBJ2-2, with TRBD1 identical over 9 bases. Germline loops: CDR1 MNHNY, CDR2 SVGAGI (reference sequence). The CDR3 length is 15 residues. J gave up 3 bases and V 6 bases, and 5 bases lay outside the gene matches. For the CDR3, the DNA is TGTGCCAGCAGACCACAGGGGGCGCACACCGGGGAGCTGTTTTTT. The encoded protein is CASRPQGAHTGELFF.

The chain has TRBV6-5 and TRBJ2-3; weak D call: TRBD2 (6 bases). From germline, CDR1 is MNHEY and CDR2 SVGAGI. This CDR3 is 14 amino acids long. V shed 4 bases and J shed 1 base, with 9 bases lying between them. CDR3 nucleotide sequence: TGTGCCAGCAGTTCGGAGGGCGGCACAGATACGCAGTATTTT. Its translation: CASSSEGGTDTQYF.

This chain joins TRBV5-1 and TRBJ2-6, with D uncertain. CDR1 SGHRS and CDR2 YFSETQ come from the germline V gene. The CDR3 is made up of 17 amino acids. Deletions cut 0 bases from V and 4 bases from J, with 14 bases between. This chain's CDR3 is CASSLAVGNYGANVLTF. CDR3 nucleotides: TGCGCCAGCAGCTTGGCGGTGGGTAACTACGGGGCCAACGTCCTGACTTTC.

The J gene is TRBJ2-2, the V gene TRBV18; 10 bases are a match to TRBD2. The CDR3 totals 17 residues. Germline loops: CDR1 KGHSH, CDR2 LQKENI. The V segment lost 2 bases and the J segment 5 bases; nucleotides outside the gene matches: 8. Written as DNA, the CDR3 is TGTGCCAGCTCACCAAGAGCTAGCGGGAGTTTTACCGGGGAGCTGTTTTTT. This sequence encodes CASSPRASGSFTGELFF.

This rearrangement joins TRBV15 to TRBJ2-7; 12 bases align to TRBD2. The junction had 8 bases not matched to a gene; V was cut back by 3 bases and J by 5 bases. Per germline, CDR1 LNHNV and CDR2 YYDKDF (reference sequence). This CDR3 spans 16 amino acids. The CDR3 loop is CATSRYLAGGPDEQYF. In nucleotides, the CDR3 is TGTGCCACCAGCAGGTACCTAGCGGGGGGGCCTGACGAGCAGTACTTC.

This clone has a handful of counts. J is TRBJ1-6 and V is TRBV6-5, with TRBD1 matching over 10 bases. Losses at the gene ends were 6 bases for V and 7 bases for J; bases not matched to a gene: 3. This CDR3 is built from 14 residues. Germline V lookup: CDR1 MNHEY, CDR2 SVGAGI. In nucleotides, the CDR3 is TGTGCCAGCAGGCCGGGACAGGGGAATTCACCCCTCCACTTT. This gives the protein CASRPGQGNSPLHF.

The CDR3 bases are TGCGCCAGCAGCTCCTTGGGACAGGCGGGCGCTGAAGCTTTCTTT. As protein: CASSSLGQAGAEAFF. This chain links TRBV5-1 with TRBJ1-1, with TRBD1 identical over 8 bases. V shed 3 bases, J shed 6 bases, and the junction held 10 bases outside the gene matches. The CDR3 loop spans 15 amino acids. Germline V gene lookup returns CDR1 SGHRS and CDR2 YFSETQ.

The chain couples TRBV27 to TRBJ2-1, with D tentatively TRBD2 (6 bases). The CDR3 runs to 13 residues. Per germline, CDR1 MNHEY and CDR2 SMNVEV (reference sequence). Trimming left V 5 bases short and J 6 bases short, with 11 bases between. The CDR3 is CASSPTGVNEQFF. CDR3 sequence (DNA): TGTGCCAGCAGTCCAACGGGGGTCAATGAGCAGTTCTTC.

The chain has TRBV27 and TRBJ2-1; possibly TRBD1 for D (6 bases). The V gene lost 6 bases and the J gene lost 0 bases, with 18 bases spanning the gap. The germline V gene encodes CDR1 MNHEY and CDR2 SMNVEV (reference sequence). This CDR3 spans 17 amino acids. CDR3 in amino acids: CASRPTWGPSSYNEQFF. DNA of the CDR3: TGTGCCAGCAGACCCACGTGGGGGCCGAGCTCCTACAATGAGCAGTTCTTC.

V usage is TRBV19 and J usage is TRBJ2-2; perhaps TRBD2 as D (6 bases). Germline assignment: CDR1 LNHDA and CDR2 SQIVND (reference sequence). Deletions cut 0 bases from V and 6 bases from J, with 20 bases between. The CDR3 has 18 amino acids. DNA for the CDR3: TGTGCCAGTAGTATAGAGCCCCCCGGGCGGGCGGGATCCGGGGAGCTGTTTTTT. This encodes CASSIEPPGRAGSGELFF. The full variable domain, completed using reference TRBV19 and TRBJ2-2, is DGGITQSPKYLFRKEGQNVTLSCEQNLNHDAMYWYRQDPGQGLRLIYYSQIVNDFQKGDIAEGYSVSREKKESFPLTVTSAQKNPTAFYLCASSIEPPGRAGSGELFFGEGSRLTVL.

This sequence joins TRBV5-1 and TRBJ1-1; TRBD1 matches at 9 bases. This CDR3 is built from 16 residues. Germline V gene data show CDR1 as SGHRS and CDR2 as YFSETQ. The V and J ends lost 4 bases and 0 bases, in that order; junction bases with no gene match: 7. CDR3 region: CASSDHRGLVNTEAFF. The DNA of the CDR3 is TGCGCCAGCAGCGACCACAGGGGGCTGGTGAACACTGAAGCTTTCTTT.

This rearrangement joins TRBV11-3 to TRBJ2-7; D may be TRBD1 (6 bases). The CDR3 covers 13 residues. Germline V gives CDR1 SGHNT, CDR2 YENEEA. V lost 3 bases and J lost 2, with 8 bases in between. The CDR3 sequence: CASSLDRTYEQYF. The DNA of the CDR3 is TGTGCCAGCAGCTTGGACAGAACCTACGAGCAGTACTTC.

This sequence joins TRBV6-4 and TRBJ1-2; D call uncertain. Germline CDR1 MRHNA, CDR2 SNTAGT. The V gene lost 5 bases and the J gene lost 4 bases, with 11 bases spanning the gap. The CDR3 runs 13 residues. CDR3 DNA: TGTGCCAGCAGTCCAGTTGCCTTCTATGGCTACACCTTC. Its translation: CASSPVAFYGYTF.

This clone was observed a single time. The genes are TRBV21-1 and TRBJ2-1; the table's TRBD1 call for D was not verified on the DNA. TRBV21-1 is marked as a pseudogene. The CDR3 is 11 amino acids. As DNA, the CDR3 is TGTGCCAGCAGCAAGCAGAATGAGCAGTTCTTC. Translating it yields CASSKQNEQFF.